The 20 T cell receptor beta chains below come from one sample, sequenced in a study of cytomegalovirus exposure and HLA in healthy donors. A multiplex PCR was run with 60 Vbeta primers and 13 Jbeta primers. Repertoires were generated with immunoSEQ multiplex PCR, while TCRdb's copy carries only in-frame clones and drops some. The sample records fewer than 200,000 clones, around 81% being singletons. Sequencing used PBMCs. All receptors come from a woman aged 45-59 years in good health and CMV-seronegative.

This chain connects TRBV18 to TRBJ1-2; no reliable D call. Germline loops: CDR1 KGHSH, CDR2 LQKENI. Trimming removed 2 bases at V and 8 bases at J, with 18 bases between. This CDR3 has 15 residues. The CDR3 spells CASSPERDLGGGYTF. The CDR3 nucleotides are TGTGCCAGCTCACCAGAACGGGATTTGGGAGGCGGCTACACCTTC.

CDR3 DNA sequence: TGTGCCACCAGCGGCAGGGGGTCTGGGGCCAACGTCCTGACTTTC. The encoded protein is CATSGRGSGANVLTF. J is TRBJ2-6 and V is TRBV15, with 7 bases matching TRBD1. Germline assignment: CDR1 LNHNV and CDR2 YYDKDF (reference sequence). The CDR3 runs 15 residues. The V gene end was trimmed by 5 bases and the J gene end by 1 base; junction bases not matched to a gene: 2.

The J gene is TRBJ2-3, the V gene TRBV7-2; 7 nucleotides line up with TRBD2. From germline, CDR1 is SGHTA and CDR2 FQGNSA. The length of the CDR3 is 15 residues. V shed 1 base and J 2 bases; nucleotides not matched to a gene: 3. The CDR3 protein is CASSLEAGFTDTQYF. Here the CDR3 DNA reads TGTGCCAGCAGCTTAGAAGCGGGGTTCACAGATACGCAGTATTTT.

The gene calls are TRBV2 and TRBJ1-3; 9 bases map to TRBD1. V shed 7 bases and J 0 bases; nucleotides not matched to a gene: 13. Germline V gene sequence: CDR1 SNHLY, CDR2 FYNNEI. The CDR3 runs 18 residues. The CDR3, as DNA: TGTGCCAGCAAAAGATATACAGGGGGCCAGAGCTCTGGAAACACCATATATTTT. Translation gives CASKRYTGGQSSGNTIYF.

This chain links TRBV27 with TRBJ2-1; 8 nucleotides match TRBD2. Germline V gene data show CDR1 as MNHEY and CDR2 as SMNVEV (reference sequence). Unmatched junction bases numbered 18, after V lost 9 bases and J lost 5 bases. The CDR3 runs to 17 residues. The CDR3 DNA reads as TGTGCCAGTAGACTCGCCGGAGGACTAGCAATTCACAATGAGCAGTTCTTC. This encodes CASRLAGGLAIHNEQFF.

V and J are TRBV19 and TRBJ2-3, with 7 bases identical to TRBD2. J was trimmed by 3 bases and V by 1 base; bases with no gene match: 10. Germline CDR1 and CDR2: LNHDA and SQIVND (reference sequence). CDR3 length equals 17 residues. The CDR3: CASSIGASGGTTDTQYF. In nucleotides, the CDR3 is TGTGCCAGTAGTATAGGGGCTAGCGGTGGAACTACAGATACGCAGTATTTT.

With regard to this clone: One end of the junction is discordant with germline, which a read error may explain. The V gene is TRBV7-9, the J gene TRBJ2-2, with D possibly matching TRBD2 (6 bases). The CDR3 has 16 amino acids. Germline V CDR1 and CDR2: SEHNR, FQNEAQ (reference sequence). CDR3 protein: CSSSPPGGRNTGELFF. CDR3 DNA: TGTTCCAGCAGCCCCCCCGGGGGTAGGAACACCGGGGAGCTGTTTTTT.

The chain recombines TRBV7-9 with TRBJ1-5, with 7 nucleotides matching TRBD1. The germline gives CDR1 SEHNR, CDR2 FQNEAQ (reference sequence). CDR3 length equals 14 residues. The junction had 4 bases not matched to a gene; V was cut back by 5 bases and J by 3 bases. The CDR3 here is CASSPGQTNQPQHF. DNA of the CDR3: TGTGCCAGCAGCCCGGGACAGACCAATCAGCCCCAGCATTTT.

The rearrangement uses TRBV4-3 and TRBJ1-1, with a weak D call TRBD1 (6 bases). V lost 4 bases to trimming and J lost 2 bases, with 14 bases between them. Germline V gene data show CDR1 as LGHNA and CDR2 as YSLEER. This CDR3 is 15 amino acids long. The CDR3 loop is CASSRDGQTNTEAFF. DNA for the CDR3: TGCGCCAGCAGCCGAGATGGACAGACTAACACTGAAGCTTTCTTT.

The rearrangement links TRBV19 to TRBJ2-1, with TRBD2 matching over 7 bases. V shed 1 base and J 1 base; nucleotides not matched to a gene: 4. The length of the CDR3 is 16 residues. The germline CDR1 and CDR2 sequences are LNHDA and SQIVND (reference sequence). CDR3 in DNA: TGTGCCAGTAGTATAGTGGCGGGGGATTCCTACAATGAGCAGTTCTTC. Its translation: CASSIVAGDSYNEQFF.

The chain links TRBV6-5 to TRBJ2-1, with 7 bases aligning to TRBD2. Germline assignment: CDR1 MNHEY and CDR2 SVGAGI. The junction had 6 bases not matched to a gene; V was cut back by 6 bases and J by 1 base. This CDR3 is 15 amino acids long. In DNA, the CDR3 is TGTGCCAGCAGCCTTGCAGCGGGATCCTACAATGAGCAGTTCTTC. Translating gives CASSLAAGSYNEQFF.

This chain connects TRBV29-1 to TRBJ1-1; 7 nucleotides align to TRBD1. This CDR3 has 13 residues. Per the germline V gene, CDR1 is SQVTM and CDR2 is ANQGSEA. After removal of 7 bases from V and 1 base from J, the junction contained 6 bases not matched to a gene. The CDR3 DNA is TGCAGCGCACTACGACAGGGGAACACTGAAGCTTTCTTT. It translates to CSALRQGNTEAFF.

This chain connects TRBV6-6 to TRBJ1-6, with a possible D match to TRBD1 (6 bases). This CDR3 has 13 amino acids. Germline V gene lookup returns CDR1 MNHNY and CDR2 SVGAGI (reference sequence). Trimming took off 8 bases at V and 7 bases at J, with 12 bases between the two ends. CDR3 amino acids: CASRTQGNSPLHF. The CDR3 DNA reads as TGTGCCAGCCGGACCCAGGGGAATTCACCCCTCCACTTT.

Written as DNA, the CDR3 is TGTGCCAGCAGGAGGGCCCGAGACAGGACAGGGGGAGAGACCCAGTACTTC. Translated: CASRRARDRTGGETQYF. V and J are TRBV2 and TRBJ2-5, with 10 bases aligning to TRBD1. CDR3 size: 17 residues. The J segment lost 4 bases and the V segment lost 6 bases, leaving 14 bases of the junction unmatched. Germline CDR1 reads SNHLY; CDR2 reads FYNNEI. Complete variable domain (other parts from reference TRBV2 and TRBJ2-5): EPEVTQTPSHQVTQMGQEVILRCVPISNHLYFYWYRQILGQKVEFLVSFYNNEISEKSEIFDDQFSVERPDGSNFTLKIRSTKLEDSAMYFCASRRARDRTGGETQYFGPGTRLLVL.

The chain employs TRBV6-5 and TRBJ1-3; 10 nucleotides line up with TRBD1. Germline trimming cut 6 bases from V and 4 bases from J; bases unmatched to any gene: 6. The CDR3 totals 15 residues. Germline CDR1 MNHEY, CDR2 SVGAGI. The CDR3 coding sequence is TGTGCCAGCAGAACCGGGACAGGGGTAGGAAACACCATATATTTT. Residues: CASRTGTGVGNTIYF.

The chain links TRBV7-9 to TRBJ1-2, with D tentatively TRBD1 (5 bases). Germline values: CDR1 SEHNR, CDR2 FQNEAQ (reference sequence). The CDR3 is made up of 14 amino acids. V lost 5 bases, J lost 8 bases, and 18 bases lay in between. The CDR3 DNA sequence: TGTGCCAGCAGCCTCTCTGGGGCCGCGGAAGGCTACACCTTC. It is translated as CASSLSGAAEGYTF.

V is TRBV13 and J is TRBJ2-7, with 8 positions matching TRBD2. The CDR3 contains 17 residues. CDR1 and CDR2 from the germline V gene are PRHDT and FYEKMQ (reference sequence). The V segment lost 2 bases and the J segment 2 bases; nucleotides outside the gene matches: 11. The DNA for the CDR3 is TGTGCCAGCAGCTTAACAAGTTTTAGCGGGGCCCCCTACGAGCAGTACTTC. Protein: CASSLTSFSGAPYEQYF.

The chain has TRBV29-1 and TRBJ1-2, with TRBD1 matching 8 bases. The V gene end was trimmed by 5 bases and the J gene end by 4 bases; junction bases not matched to a gene: 3. CDR3 length equals 12 residues. Germline-derived CDR1 and CDR2 are SQVTM and ANQGSEA. CDR3 coding DNA: TGCAGCGTTATAGACAGGGGCTATGGCTACACCTTC. This encodes CSVIDRGYGYTF. Complete variable domain (other parts from reference TRBV29-1 and TRBJ1-2): SAVISQKPSRDICQRGTSLTIQCQVDSQVTMMFWYRQQPGQSLTLIATANQGSEATYESGFVIDKFPISRPNLTFSTLTVSNMSPEDSSIYLCSVIDRGYGYTFGSGTRLTVV.

This clone came up once. The genes are TRBV11-1 and TRBJ2-2; D is possibly TRBD2 (5 bases). Germline V gives CDR1 SGHAT, CDR2 FQDESV (reference sequence). V shed 0 bases and J shed 7 bases, with 9 bases lying between them. The CDR3 runs to 14 residues. CDR3 nucleotide sequence: TGTGCCAGCAGCTTAGCTAATCGGGGCGGGGAGCTGTTTTTT. Amino acid sequence: CASSLANRGGELFF.

The CDR3 reads CASSLDRPSRPQHF. The CDR3 DNA sequence: TGTGCCAGCAGCTTGGACAGGCCGAGTCGGCCCCAGCATTTT. The chain is built from TRBV7-9 and TRBJ1-5; TRBD1 matches 7 bases. Germline V lookup: CDR1 SEHNR, CDR2 FQNEAQ (reference sequence). Trimming at V came to 3 bases and at J to 9 bases, leaving 8 bases not matched to a gene. The CDR3 spans 14 residues.